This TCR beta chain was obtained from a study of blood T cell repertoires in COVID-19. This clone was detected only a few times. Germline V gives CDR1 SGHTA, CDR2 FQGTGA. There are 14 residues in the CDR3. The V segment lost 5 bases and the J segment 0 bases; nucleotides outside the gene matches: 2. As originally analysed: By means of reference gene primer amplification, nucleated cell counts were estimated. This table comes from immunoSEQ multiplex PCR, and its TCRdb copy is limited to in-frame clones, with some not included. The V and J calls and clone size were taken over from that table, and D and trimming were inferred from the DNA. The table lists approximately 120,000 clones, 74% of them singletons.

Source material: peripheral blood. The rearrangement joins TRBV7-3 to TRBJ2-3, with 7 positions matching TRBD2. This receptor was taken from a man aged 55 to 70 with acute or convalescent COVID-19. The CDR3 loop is CASSRGGSTDTQYF. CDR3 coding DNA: TGTGCCAGCAGCCGCGGGGGTAGCACAGATACGCAGTATTTT.